Following are 17 T cell receptor beta chains from one sample sequenced in a study of somatic mutations in cytotoxic T cells in rheumatoid arthritis. Clones were sequenced by immunoSEQ multiplex PCR, and TCRdb holds only the in-frame ones, with some missing. The sample lists 20,000 to 25,000 clones, about 82% occurring once. Sequenced material: CD8+ T cells sorted from blood. The receptors were gathered from a woman in her fifties or sixties in good health.

J is TRBJ2-4 and V is TRBV7-9, with D unresolved. CDR1 is SEHNR, CDR2 FQNEAQ, per germline (reference sequence). V lost 6 bases, J lost 8 bases, and 17 bases lay in between. CDR3 size: 14 residues. The CDR3 loop reads CASRYMTIADIQYF. The CDR3 DNA sequence: TGTGCCAGCAGATATATGACAATCGCGGACATTCAGTACTTC.

In its sample, this clone was seen once. V is TRBV5-1 and J is TRBJ2-5; perhaps TRBD2 as D (5 bases). This CDR3 contains 14 residues. Germline V CDR1 and CDR2: SGHRS, YFSETQ. V was pared by 4 bases and J by 4 bases, with 14 bases between. CDR3 sequence reads: CASSPPGVAETQYF. Here the CDR3 DNA reads TGCGCCAGCAGCCCTCCCGGGGTAGCAGAGACCCAGTACTTC. The entire variable domain, with the rest obtained from reference TRBV5-1 and TRBJ2-5, is as follows: KAGVTQTPRYLIKTRGQQVTLSCSPISGHRSVSWYQQTPGQGLQFLFEYFSETQRNKGNFPGRFSGRQFSNSRSEMNVSTLELGDSALYLCASSPPGVAETQYFGPGTRLLVL.

The chain employs TRBV4-3 and TRBJ2-5; no definite D call. Germline V CDR1 and CDR2: LGHNA, YSLEER. The CDR3 totals 16 residues. Trimming removed 0 bases at V and 3 bases at J, with 14 bases between. The CDR3 sequence: CASSQDLTVTEETQYF. CDR3 DNA: TGCGCCAGCAGCCAAGATCTGACGGTTACAGAAGAGACCCAGTACTTC.

The chain uses TRBV4-2 and TRBJ2-2; TRBD1 might be the D (6 bases). The CDR3 loop spans 18 amino acids. Germline CDR1 reads LGHNA; CDR2 reads YNFKEQ. The V end was cut by 4 bases, the J end by 3 bases, with 21 bases between. The CDR3 sequence is CASSPHDNTGLDTGELFF. The DNA of the CDR3 is TGTGCCAGCAGCCCCCACGATAATACAGGGTTGGACACCGGGGAGCTGTTTTTT.

This clone was observed a single time. V is TRBV6-1 and J is TRBJ1-6, with 7 bases matching TRBD1. CDR1 MNHNS and CDR2 SASEGT come from the germline V gene. CDR3 length equals 15 residues. The V and J ends lost 3 bases and 5 bases, in that order; junction bases with no gene match: 4. Here the CDR3 DNA reads TGTGCCAGCAGTGACCAGGGGGGAAATAATTCACCCCTCCACTTT. The encoded protein is CASSDQGGNNSPLHF.

The chain links TRBV7-8 to TRBJ2-1; D not resolved. There are 15 residues in the CDR3. CDR1 and CDR2 from the germline V gene are SGHVS and FQNEAQ. V dropped 5 bases and J dropped 0 bases, with 11 bases sitting between them. The CDR3 nucleotides read TGTGCCAGCAGCCCCGGGCTATCCTCCTACAATGAGCAGTTCTTC. Amino acids: CASSPGLSSYNEQFF. Variable domain in full (rest from reference TRBV7-8 and TRBJ2-1): GAGVSQSPRYKVAKRGQDVALRCDPISGHVSLFWYQQALGQGPEFLTYFQNEAQLDKSGLPSDRFFAERPEGSVSTLKIQRTQQEDSAVYLCASSPGLSSYNEQFFGPGTRLTVL.

The chain is built from TRBV9 and TRBJ1-1; D might be TRBD1 (6 bases). V shed 0 bases and J shed 6 bases, with 12 bases lying between them. The CDR3 is 14 amino acids. CDR1 and CDR2 from the germline V gene are SGDLS and YYNGEE. In DNA, the CDR3 is TGTGCCAGCAGCGTAGCACAGGGAGATGCTGAAGCTTTCTTT. It specifies CASSVAQGDAEAFF. Complete variable domain (other parts from reference TRBV9 and TRBJ1-1): DSGVTQTPKHLITATGQRVTLRCSPRSGDLSVYWYQQSLDQGLQFLIQYYNGEERAKGNILERFSAQQFPDLHSELNLSSLELGDSALYFCASSVAQGDAEAFFGQGTRLTVV.

The rearrangement uses TRBV15 and TRBJ2-5, with a tentative D call TRBD2 (6 bases). The CDR3 is made up of 11 amino acids. The V and J ends lost 1 base and 12 bases respectively, with 9 bases between them. Germline V gene sequence: CDR1 LNHNV, CDR2 YYDKDF (reference sequence). CDR3 amino acids: CATSRGTIEYF. The CDR3 region has the DNA TGTGCCACCAGCAGAGGGACTATCGAGTACTTC.

This chain uses TRBV15 with TRBJ2-5; D remains ambiguous. The germline V and J ends were trimmed by 3 bases and 5 bases, with 16 bases remaining between them. The germline V gene has CDR1 LNHNV and CDR2 YYDKDF (reference sequence). The CDR3 length is 15 residues. The CDR3 protein is CATSSLPVSAETQYF. CDR3 sequence (DNA): TGTGCCACCAGCAGTCTTCCCGTCTCTGCGGAGACCCAGTACTTC.

The V gene is TRBV25-1, the J gene TRBJ2-7; D is perhaps TRBD2 (6 bases). The germline V and J ends were trimmed by 3 bases and 2 bases, with 11 bases remaining between them. The germline CDR1 and CDR2 sequences are MGHDK and SYGVNS. This CDR3 is 14 amino acids long. This chain's CDR3 is CASSEGGRAYEQYF. The CDR3, as DNA: TGTGCCAGCAGTGAGGGGGGAAGGGCCTACGAGCAGTACTTC.

The chain employs TRBV7-9 and TRBJ2-3, with 10 positions matching TRBD1. CDR3 length: 14 amino acids. Germline loops: CDR1 SEHNR, CDR2 FQNEAQ (reference sequence). Unmatched junction bases numbered 4, after V lost 5 bases and J lost 5 bases. The CDR3 nucleotides read TGTGCCAGCAGCCCCGGGGACAGGGGAGATACGCAGTATTTT. Its translation is CASSPGDRGDTQYF.

V usage is TRBV4-3 and J usage is TRBJ2-7; a possible D gene is TRBD2 (6 bases). Per germline, CDR1 LGHNA and CDR2 YSLEER. This CDR3 has 13 amino acids. V gave up 7 bases and J gave up 5 bases, with 15 bases separating them. CDR3 sequence reads: CASTGVRLDEQYV. The CDR3 coding sequence is TGCGCCAGCACGGGGGTCAGGCTGGACGAGCAGTACGTC.

There are a few counts of this clone. V and J are TRBV19 and TRBJ1-2; maybe TRBD1 (5 bases). CDR3 length: 14 amino acids. V lost 7 bases, J lost 0 bases, and 12 bases lay in between. Germline V gene sequence: CDR1 LNHDA, CDR2 SQIVND (reference sequence). The CDR3 region is CASTVQGSNYGYTF. In nucleotides, the CDR3 is TGTGCCAGTACCGTCCAGGGATCTAACTATGGCTACACCTTC.

The chain links TRBV15 to TRBJ2-5; the match to TRBD1 covers 9 bases. The CDR3 length is 15 residues. Germline assignment: CDR1 LNHNV and CDR2 YYDKDF (reference sequence). The junction had 7 bases not matched to a gene; V was cut back by 4 bases and J by 4 bases. The CDR3 loop reads CATSMGQGGGETQYF. CDR3 nucleotide sequence: TGTGCCACCAGCATGGGACAGGGTGGGGGAGAGACCCAGTACTTC.

This chain uses TRBV7-9 with TRBJ2-7; 10 positions agree with TRBD1. J was trimmed by 6 bases and V by 6 bases; bases with no gene match: 8. Germline V gene data show CDR1 as SEHNR and CDR2 as FQNEAQ (reference sequence). CDR3 length: 14 residues. CDR3 nucleotide sequence: TGTGCCAGCAGACCCGGGACAGGGGCGACCGAGCAGTACTTC. This translates into CASRPGTGATEQYF. Combining the CDR3 with reference TRBV7-9 and TRBJ2-7 gives the whole variable domain DTGVSQNPRHKITKRGQNVTFRCDPISEHNRLYWYRQTLGQGPEFLTYFQNEAQLEKSRLLSDRFSAERPKGSFSTLEIQRTEQGDSAMYLCASRPGTGATEQYFGPGTRLTVT.

This clone was counted a single time. The chain joins TRBV7-2 to TRBJ2-1; D call uncertain. This CDR3 contains 15 residues. The germline CDR1 and CDR2 sequences are SGHTA and FQGNSA. The V gene lost 5 bases and the J gene lost 8 bases, with 19 bases spanning the gap. The CDR3 loop is CASSPDPGVWDEQFF. The CDR3 nucleotides read TGTGCCAGCAGCCCGGATCCGGGCGTTTGGGATGAGCAGTTCTTC.

This chain joins TRBV7-4 and TRBJ2-1; D is unresolved. CDR1 is SGHVT, CDR2 SQSDAQ, per germline. The CDR3 covers 17 residues. Deletions cut 1 base from V and 0 bases from J, with 13 bases between. The DNA of the CDR3 is TGTGCCAGCAGCTTAGGAACTTCGGGTAGCTCCTACAATGAGCAGTTCTTC. Protein: CASSLGTSGSSYNEQFF.